The present T cell receptor beta chain was sequenced within a study of read filtering for tumor transcriptome and immune sequencing. Study-level background: Patients were around 17 male and roughly 15 female, mean age 65.9 years, range about 45 to 85. Study-level results: This fraction held mixed bone marrow immune cells after CD138-negative sorting.

In this sample, this clonotype turned up many times. What it recognizes is unknown. From approximately 430 ng of RNA, a library with molecular barcoded alpha/delta and beta/gamma adaptors was made. TCRdb processed the reads anew with MiXCR; each CDR3 protein has one entry. The repertoire holds about 130,000 distinct CDR3 sequences, with 13% as singletons. The material sequenced was a population of CD138-negative cells sorted from bone marrow. The receptor comes from a donor aged 40 or older with multiple myeloma.

The CDR3 DNA sequence: TGCGCCAGCAGATTAGCGGGCGCCGGGGAGCTGTTTTTT. Protein product: CASRLAGAGELFF. The rearrangement joins TRBV10-2 to TRBJ2-2, with 7 bases aligning to TRBD2. CDR3 length equals 13 residues. The germline gives CDR1 WSHSY, CDR2 SAAADI. V shed 6 bases and J 6 bases; nucleotides not matched to a gene: 4.